This is a list of T cell receptor beta chains from one sample in a study of response to subunit inactivated influenza vaccine. TCRdb re-analysed the RT-PCR reads in MiXCR, keeping a single row per CDR3 protein. This sample yields about 780,000 distinct CDR3 sequences, of which less than 20% are seen a single time; 11% belongs to the top ten. This material consisted of PBMCs from blood, taken about 5 days after vaccination. The receptors come from a man aged 45-65 years who received an inactivated influenza vaccine. Both conserved end residues are part of each CDR3. A D gene is named only where the DNA matches it firmly. The listing skips clone size in some rows; elsewhere it reads once, few, many or a size class.

j_call,v_call,d_call,clone_size,cdr3_aa,cdr3_nt
TRBJ2-1,TRBV12-3/TRBV12-4,TRBD2,-,CASSRGGAAYNEQFF,TGTGCCAGCAGCCGCGGGGGGGCCGCCTACAATGAGCAGTTCTTC
TRBJ2-1,TRBV5-1,-,many,CASSLGQTLRSTYNEQFF,TGCGCCAGCAGCCTAGGACAGACCCTAAGAAGTACTTACAATGAGCAGTTCTTC
TRBJ2-7,TRBV11-1,-,-,CASSSTQARSYEQYF,TGTGCCAGCAGTTCGACCCAAGCGAGGTCCTACGAGCAGTACTTC
TRBJ1-6,TRBV25-1,TRBD1,-,CASSIRDRASPLHF,TGTGCCAGCAGTATACGGGACAGGGCTTCACCCCTCCACTTT
TRBJ2-7,TRBV5-1,TRBD1,many,CASGTGGAGEQYF,TGCGCCAGCGGGACAGGGGGCGCGGGGGAGCAGTACTTC
TRBJ2-1,TRBV6-1,-,-,CASSEVTVYNEQFF,TGTGCCAGCAGTGAAGTTACAGTATACAATGAGCAGTTCTTC
TRBJ1-5,TRBV6-1,-,-,CASRPFGGQPQHF,TGTGCCAGCAGACCTTTTGGGGGTCAGCCCCAGCATTTT
TRBJ2-1,TRBV29-1,-,many,CSVDHGRNEQFF,TGCAGCGTTGATCATGGCAGAAATGAGCAGTTCTTC
TRBJ2-5,TRBV20-1,-,-,CSANRIQETQYF,TGCAGTGCTAACAGAATCCAAGAGACCCAGTACTTC
TRBJ1-5,TRBV20-1,-,few,CSARENQPQHF,TGCAGTGCTAGAGAGAATCAGCCCCAGCATTTT
TRBJ1-2,TRBV2,-,few,CASSGAGANYGYTF,TGTGCCAGCAGTGGGGCCGGGGCTAACTATGGCTACACCTTC
TRBJ2-1,TRBV6-5,TRBD1,-,CASSYFMDRGGRNEQFF,TGTGCCAGCAGTTACTTTATGGACAGGGGGGGAAGGAATGAGCAGTTCTTC
TRBJ1-2,TRBV27,TRBD1,few,CASSLRGGSYGYTF,TGTGCCAGCAGTTTGAGAGGGGGCAGCTATGGCTACACCTTC
TRBJ2-6,TRBV5-4,-,-,CASSLVGVHSGANVLTF,TGTGCCAGCAGCTTGGTTGGGGTACACTCTGGGGCCAACGTCCTGACTTTC
TRBJ2-1,TRBV28,-,few,CASSFGRQTGRRGDEQFF,TGTGCCAGCAGTTTTGGGCGCCAGACAGGGAGGAGGGGAGATGAGCAGTTCTTC
TRBJ1-4,TRBV5-6,-,few,CASGSLKGSNEKLFF,TGTGCCAGCGGAAGCTTGAAGGGGTCCAATGAAAAACTGTTTTTT
TRBJ2-7,TRBV20-1,TRBD2,-,CSAPGLAGAIEQYF,TGCAGTGCACCGGGACTAGCGGGAGCCATCGAGCAGTACTTC
TRBJ2-5,TRBV5-1,-,few,CASSLGTDGGTQYF,TGCGCCAGCAGCTTGGGCACAGACGGAGGGACCCAGTACTTC
TRBJ2-7,TRBV5-5,-,few,CASSLALRFEQYF,TGTGCCAGCAGCTTAGCACTTCGGTTCGAGCAGTACTTC
TRBJ1-5,TRBV5-4,-,few,CASSFLHGLYQPQHF,TGTGCCAGCAGCTTTCTACACGGCCTCTATCAGCCCCAGCATTTT
TRBJ2-7,TRBV20-1,-,-,CSARDAHYEQYF,TGCAGTGCTAGAGATGCCCACTACGAGCAGTACTTC
TRBJ2-3,TRBV12-3/TRBV12-4,-,-,CASTPLAVTQYF,TGTGCCAGCACTCCTCTGGCGGTTACGCAGTATTTT
TRBJ1-5,TRBV10-3,-,-,CAISDNQGQPQHF,TGTGCCATCAGTGACAATCAGGGTCAGCCCCAGCATTTT
TRBJ2-7,TRBV3-1,-,-,CASSQAGSREQYF,TGTGCCAGCAGCCAAGCAGGGTCGCGCGAGCAGTACTTC
TRBJ2-7,TRBV20-1,TRBD2,few,CSATGTSGGSAYEQYF,TGCAGTGCTACCGGGACTAGCGGGGGGTCAGCCTACGAGCAGTACTTC
TRBJ2-1,TRBV5-8,TRBD2,-,CASSFRSSGRSEQFF,TGTGCCAGCAGCTTTCGTTCTAGCGGGAGGAGCGAGCAGTTCTTC
TRBJ2-3,TRBV20-1,TRBD2,-,CSASSGPTDTQYF,TGCAGTGCTTCTAGCGGCCCCACAGATACGCAGTATTTT
TRBJ2-5,TRBV7-2,TRBD2,-,CASSWRGGRGLETQYF,TGTGCCAGCAGCTGGAGAGGCGGGAGGGGGTTGGAGACCCAGTACTTC
TRBJ2-1,TRBV20-1,-,few,CSARDSTSRGFF,TGCAGTGCTAGAGACTCGACATCTCGGGGGTTCTTC
TRBJ2-5,TRBV9,-,-,CASSVGAQRYQETQYF,TGTGCCAGCAGCGTAGGGGCCCAGCGGTACCAAGAGACCCAGTACTTC
TRBJ2-3,TRBV7-9,TRBD2,-,CASSLRLAGSGPDTQYF,TGTGCCAGCAGCTTAAGGCTAGCGGGATCAGGACCAGATACGCAGTATTTT
TRBJ2-2,TRBV6-2/TRBV6-3,TRBD2,many,CASSNGLAGITGELFF,TGTGCCAGCAGTAACGGACTAGCGGGAATCACCGGGGAGCTGTTTTTT
TRBJ2-3,TRBV14,-,-,CASSQRPGTDTQYF,TGTGCCAGCAGCCAAAGGCCGGGCACAGATACGCAGTATTTT
TRBJ2-2,TRBV7-2,-,few,CASSLVRVRNTGELFF,TGTGCCAGCAGCTTAGTGAGGGTCCGAAACACCGGGGAGCTGTTTTTT
TRBJ2-7,TRBV20-1,TRBD1,many,CSAHQPPGQGTYEQYF,TGCAGTGCTCATCAACCACCGGGACAGGGAACCTACGAGCAGTACTTC
TRBJ1-6,TRBV28,-,-,CASKERINSPLHF,TGTGCCAGCAAGGAGAGAATTAATTCACCCCTCCACTTT
TRBJ2-3,TRBV20-1,TRBD1,few,CSVWGDRAVDTQYF,TGCAGTGTTTGGGGGGACAGGGCAGTAGATACGCAGTATTTT
TRBJ1-1,TRBV28,-,few,CASKTGPWTEAFF,TGTGCCAGCAAAACAGGCCCCTGGACTGAAGCTTTCTTT
TRBJ2-1,TRBV6-1,-,few,CASMRQATYNEQFF,TGTGCCAGCATGCGACAGGCCACCTACAATGAGCAGTTCTTC
TRBJ1-5,TRBV7-2,-,-,CASSLAHTSFPQPQHF,TGTGCCAGCAGCTTAGCCCACACCTCGTTCCCTCAGCCCCAGCATTTT
TRBJ2-1,TRBV20-1,-,few,CSASRSDGPYNEQFF,TGCAGTGCTAGCCGTTCCGATGGGCCTTACAATGAGCAGTTCTTC
TRBJ2-3,TRBV29-1,-,-,CSVEAAGTSTDTQYF,TGCAGCGTTGAAGCCGCAGGGACTAGCACAGATACGCAGTATTTT
TRBJ2-3,TRBV9,TRBD2,few,CASSVGLAGADTQYF,TGTGCCAGCAGCGTAGGACTAGCGGGAGCAGATACGCAGTATTTT
TRBJ1-1,TRBV20-1,TRBD1,many,CSAEDRSNTEAFF,TGCAGTGCTGAGGACAGGTCAAACACTGAAGCTTTCTTT
TRBJ2-1,TRBV14,TRBD1,few,CASSWGTGESSYNEQFF,TGTGCCAGCAGCTGGGGGACAGGGGAGAGCTCCTACAATGAGCAGTTCTTC
TRBJ2-1,TRBV20-1,TRBD2,many,CSAGLAGVTNEQFF,TGCAGTGCCGGACTAGCGGGAGTAACGAATGAGCAGTTCTTC